These 30 T cell receptor beta chains came from one sample sequenced in a study of tumor-infiltrating lymphocytes in localized non-small cell lung cancer. The table came from immunoSEQ multiplex PCR; TCRdb's copy has only in-frame clones and leaves some out. The sample shows 9,500 to 13,000 clones, about three quarters of them seen only once. Sequencing used uninvolved lung tissue not adjacent to the tumor. The receptor set was obtained from a human donor with non-small cell lung cancer.

J is TRBJ1-1 and V is TRBV2, with 8 positions matching TRBD1. The CDR3 consists of 16 residues. Trimming at V came to 2 bases and at J to 4 bases, leaving 9 bases not matched to a gene. Germline lookup yields CDR1 SNHLY and CDR2 FYNNEI. The CDR3 nucleotides are TGTGCCAGCAGTGAAAGGGGCAGGGGGCAAGGCACTGAAGCTTTCTTT. Amino acid sequence: CASSERGRGQGTEAFF.

V usage is TRBV2 and J usage is TRBJ2-3, with TRBD2 as a possible D gene (6 bases). V was pared by 4 bases and J by 0 bases, with 14 bases between. The CDR3 runs 16 residues. CDR1 and CDR2 (germline): SNHLY, FYNNEI. CDR3 nucleotide sequence: TGTGCCAGCAGTGGCTATAGCGGTCCTAGCACAGATACGCAGTATTTT. This gives the protein CASSGYSGPSTDTQYF. Full variable domain (remainder filled in from reference TRBV2 and TRBJ2-3): EPEVTQTPSHQVTQMGQEVILRCVPISNHLYFYWYRQILGQKVEFLVSFYNNEISEKSEIFDDQFSVERPDGSNFTLKIRSTKLEDSAMYFCASSGYSGPSTDTQYFGPGTRLTVL.

V and J are TRBV15 and TRBJ2-7, with TRBD1 matching 7 bases. The CDR3 loop spans 15 amino acids. Trimming at V came to 3 bases and at J to 5 bases, leaving 10 bases not matched to a gene. CDR1 is LNHNV, CDR2 YYDKDF, per germline (reference sequence). The CDR3, as DNA: TGTGCCACCAGCAGGAGGACAGGAGCCCTTGACGAGCAGTACTTC. Encoded protein: CATSRRTGALDEQYF.

The chain joins TRBV9 to TRBJ1-5; D unclear. The CDR3 sequence is 15 residues long. Trimming stripped 0 bases from V and 1 base from J, with 8 bases between. Germline V gene sequence: CDR1 SGDLS, CDR2 YYNGEE. This CDR3 is CASSVAGSSNQPQHF. In DNA, the CDR3 is TGTGCCAGCAGCGTAGCTGGGTCAAGCAATCAGCCCCAGCATTTT.

This clone was seen only a few times. Other DNA sequences in the sample encode the same CDR3. This chain connects TRBV7-6 to TRBJ2-1; 9 nucleotides align to TRBD2. The germline gives CDR1 SGHVS, CDR2 FNYEAQ. This CDR3 comprises 15 residues. V dropped 1 base and J dropped 4; count of bases not matched to a gene: 2. The chain's CDR3 is CASSLVSGRYNEQFF. CDR3 sequence (DNA): TGTGCCAGCAGCTTAGTTAGCGGGAGATACAATGAGCAGTTCTTC.

The chain employs TRBV11-3 and TRBJ2-5, with TRBD2 as a possible D gene (6 bases). The V gene lost 5 bases and the J gene lost 3 bases, with 10 bases spanning the gap. From germline, CDR1 is SGHNT and CDR2 YENEEA. This CDR3 is 13 amino acids long. For the CDR3, the DNA is TGTGCCAGCAGCCCGCCGGGAGAAGAGACCCAGTACTTC. It yields the protein CASSPPGEETQYF.

A few counts support this clone. The CDR3 sequence: CATSREYEYEQYF. The DNA of the CDR3 is TGTGCCACCAGCAGAGAATACGAATACGAGCAGTACTTC. The V and J genes are TRBV15 and TRBJ2-7; D call uncertain. V dropped 0 bases and J dropped 4 bases, with 7 bases sitting between them. Germline CDR1 LNHNV, CDR2 YYDKDF (reference sequence). There are 13 residues in the CDR3.

CDR3 sequence (DNA): TGCGCCAGCAGCTTAATTCCCCTGGGACTAGCGGGTTTCTACAATGAGCAGTTCTTC. It translates to CASSLIPLGLAGFYNEQFF. The rearrangement joins TRBV5-1 to TRBJ2-1, with 12 bases that match TRBD2. The CDR3 is 19 amino acids. CDR1 and CDR2 (germline): SGHRS, YFSETQ. V lost 2 bases, J lost 3 bases, and 12 bases stayed unmatched.

The chain combines TRBV2 with TRBJ2-1, with TRBD2 matching over 8 bases. This CDR3 has 14 amino acids. Germline V gives CDR1 SNHLY, CDR2 FYNNEI. V dropped 2 bases and J dropped 5; count of bases not matched to a gene: 2. The CDR3 here is CASSEQRGHNEQFF. DNA for the CDR3: TGTGCCAGCAGTGAACAGCGGGGGCACAATGAGCAGTTCTTC.

This chain connects TRBV5-4 to TRBJ2-7; the D gene is possibly TRBD1 (6 bases). Germline CDR1 reads SGHNT; CDR2 reads YYREEE (reference sequence). The CDR3 has 13 amino acids. Trimming took off 2 bases at V and 2 bases at J, with 8 bases between the two ends. In DNA form, the CDR3 reads TGTGCCAGCAGCTTACAGGGCCCCTACGAGCAGTACTTC. This translates into CASSLQGPYEQYF.

The CDR3 loop is CASSEEGQNYGYTF. In nucleotides, the CDR3 is TGTGCCAGCAGTGAAGAGGGACAGAACTATGGCTACACCTTC. V is TRBV2 and J is TRBJ1-2, with TRBD1 matching 7 bases. V lost 1 base and J lost 2; bases outside the gene matches: 1. Germline loops: CDR1 SNHLY, CDR2 FYNNEI. There are 14 residues in the CDR3.

V usage is TRBV30 and J usage is TRBJ2-2, with 11 bases matching TRBD2. CDR3 length equals 15 residues. V shed 3 bases and J 2 bases; nucleotides not matched to a gene: 2. CDR1 GTSNPN and CDR2 SVGIG come from the germline V gene (reference sequence). CDR3 residues: CAWRTSGTNTGELFF. The DNA of the CDR3 is TGTGCCTGGAGGACTAGCGGGACCAACACCGGGGAGCTGTTTTTT.

This chain uses TRBV9 with TRBJ2-2, with D uncertain. V dropped 0 bases and J dropped 2 bases, with 17 bases sitting between them. Germline assignment: CDR1 SGDLS and CDR2 YYNGEE. This CDR3 is 18 amino acids long. CDR3 protein: CASSVVRTGLVNTGELFF. The CDR3 DNA reads TGTGCCAGCAGCGTAGTAAGGACCGGGCTCGTCAACACCGGGGAGCTGTTTTTT.

The genes are TRBV6-6 and TRBJ1-1; 8 nucleotides line up with TRBD1. The CDR3 is made up of 15 amino acids. V gave up 0 bases and J gave up 1 base; unmatched junction bases: 1. The germline V gene encodes CDR1 MNHNY and CDR2 SVGAGI (reference sequence). The CDR3 nucleotides read TGTGCCAGCAGTTACTCAGGGACAGGGAACACTGAAGCTTTCTTT. Its translation: CASSYSGTGNTEAFF.

This clone was found once. The rearrangement links TRBV7-2 to TRBJ1-5; D is unclear. V was shortened by 1 base and J by 7 bases, with 5 bases between the two germline ends. The CDR3 length is 12 residues. Germline V lookup: CDR1 SGHTA, CDR2 FQGNSA. The CDR3 protein is CASSLGLQPQHF. DNA of the CDR3: TGTGCCAGCAGCTTAGGTCTCCAGCCCCAGCATTTT.

The gene calls are TRBV5-1 and TRBJ1-1, with 8 bases that match TRBD1. The ends lost 5 bases at V and 5 bases at J; junction bases unmatched: 5. The length of the CDR3 is 13 residues. From germline, CDR1 is SGHRS and CDR2 YFSETQ. The CDR3 DNA is TGCGCCAGCAGAGAAGACAGGGGTACTGAAGCTTTCTTT. Residues: CASREDRGTEAFF.

The CDR3 DNA is TGCGCCAGCAGTGCGGAGACCTACACTGAAGCTTTCTTT. It codes for CASSAETYTEAFF. The chain combines TRBV10-2 with TRBJ1-1; D unresolved. Germline CDR1 WSHSY, CDR2 SAAADI. V shed 4 bases and J shed 3 bases, with 9 bases lying between them. This CDR3 region has 13 residues.

The chain combines TRBV4-3 with TRBJ1-2, with 8 bases that match TRBD1. The CDR3 consists of 15 residues. Germline V gene lookup returns CDR1 LGHNA and CDR2 YSLEER. Germline trimming cut 4 bases from V and 0 bases from J; bases unmatched to any gene: 4. The CDR3 DNA sequence: TGCGCCAGCAGCCCCGGACAGGGAGCTAACTATGGCTACACCTTC. Its protein is CASSPGQGANYGYTF.

The gene calls are TRBV15 and TRBJ2-7; D is unresolved. Germline CDR1 is LNHNV and CDR2 is YYDKDF (reference sequence). The CDR3 sequence is 13 residues long. Trimming removed 3 bases from V and 1 base from J, with 7 bases in between. The CDR3 nucleotides read TGTGCCACCAGCAGCGGAGCATCCTACGAGCAGTACTTC. Amino acids: CATSSGASYEQYF.

The chain carries TRBV4-3 and TRBJ2-1; TRBD2 agrees at 7 bases. CDR3 length equals 15 residues. Trimming took 4 bases from V and 8 from J; bases not matched to a gene: 11. CDR1 is LGHNA, CDR2 YSLEER, per germline. The DNA for the CDR3 is TGCGCCAGCAGCCTGGGGGAGACTAGCAAGGATGAGCAGTTCTTC. As protein: CASSLGETSKDEQFF.

This chain joins TRBV27 and TRBJ1-2; 11 positions match TRBD1. The CDR3 is 17 amino acids. Germline CDR1 reads MNHEY; CDR2 reads SMNVEV (reference sequence). V trimming: 6 bases; J trimming: 4 bases; junction bases outside the gene matches: 13. The CDR3, as DNA: TGTGCCAGCAGGACTAACCCAGGGACAGGGGGTAGCTATGGCTACACCTTC. It specifies CASRTNPGTGGSYGYTF.

The chain links TRBV6-6 to TRBJ1-6; 7 bases align to TRBD1. The V segment lost 5 bases and the J segment 8 bases; nucleotides outside the gene matches: 6. This CDR3 contains 14 residues. The V gene's germline CDR1 is MNHNY and CDR2 SVGAGI (reference sequence). In nucleotides, the CDR3 is TGTGCCAGCAGTCCCGGGACAGTTTATTCACCCCTCCACTTT. Translation gives CASSPGTVYSPLHF.

The rearrangement uses TRBV9 and TRBJ1-6, with 10 bases identical to TRBD1. Losses at the gene ends were 4 bases for V and 8 bases for J; bases not matched to a gene: 3. The germline V gene encodes CDR1 SGDLS and CDR2 YYNGEE. The CDR3 is 14 residues long. CDR3 in amino acids: CASSRDRGHSPLHF. The CDR3 DNA follows: TGTGCCAGCAGCCGGGACAGGGGCCATTCACCCCTCCACTTT.

The V and J genes are TRBV30 and TRBJ1-5; D is uncertain. The CDR3 sequence is 14 residues long. The V end was cut by 5 bases, the J end by 3 bases, with 14 bases between. Per germline, CDR1 GTSNPN and CDR2 SVGIG (reference sequence). CDR3 in DNA: TGTGCCTGGGCTCCCGGCGCTGCCAATCAGCCCCAGCATTTT. The encoded protein is CAWAPGAANQPQHF.

The chain joins TRBV11-2 to TRBJ1-1; unclear D gene. This CDR3 is 11 amino acids long. Per the germline V gene, CDR1 is SGHAT and CDR2 is FQNNGV. The V end was cut by 4 bases, the J end by 5 bases, with 5 bases between. CDR3 residues: CASSSTTEAFF. The CDR3 nucleotides are TGTGCCAGCAGCTCCACAACTGAAGCTTTCTTT.

This rearrangement joins TRBV29-1 to TRBJ2-5, with D perhaps TRBD1 or TRBD2 (5 bases each). CDR1 and CDR2 (germline): SQVTM, ANQGSEA. Trimming left V 4 bases short and J 5 bases short, with 5 bases between. The CDR3 consists of 10 residues. DNA for the CDR3: TGCAGCGTTGGGGGGGAGACCCAGTACTTC. This sequence encodes CSVGGETQYF.

The chain joins TRBV10-3 to TRBJ2-3; D gene uncertain. This CDR3 comprises 14 residues. Between the trimmed V and J ends, which lost 3 bases and 0 bases, there was a span of 7 bases. Germline V gene sequence: CDR1 ENHRY, CDR2 SYGVKD. The CDR3 nucleotides are TGTGCCATCAGTGATCCAGGAAGCACAGATACGCAGTATTTT. Its translation is CAISDPGSTDTQYF.

The chain joins TRBV7-2 to TRBJ2-7, with D possibly being TRBD2 (6 bases). Trimming shortened V by 5 bases and J by 6 bases, and 14 bases separated the two germline ends. The CDR3 sequence is 13 residues long. Germline V gene sequence: CDR1 SGHTA, CDR2 FQGNSA. As DNA, the CDR3 is TGTGCCAGCAGCCCTTTCGCGGGAACCGAGCAGTACTTC. Translated, it gives CASSPFAGTEQYF.

The V call is TRBV2, the J call TRBJ1-1, with 10 bases fitting TRBD1. This CDR3 comprises 19 residues. V lost 1 base, J lost 3 bases, and 14 bases stayed unmatched. Germline V gene lookup returns CDR1 SNHLY and CDR2 FYNNEI. CDR3 bases: TGTGCCAGCAGTGAAGTGAGAGGGGACAGGGGTAAGAAGGACACTGAAGCTTTCTTT. Translating it yields CASSEVRGDRGKKDTEAFF.

The gene calls are TRBV7-9 and TRBJ1-2; D is ambiguous. The V and J ends lost 6 bases and 3 bases respectively, with 17 bases between them. The length of the CDR3 is 15 residues. The V gene's germline CDR1 is SEHNR and CDR2 FQNEAQ (reference sequence). CDR3 loop: CASSSPGTGYYGYTF. CDR3 in DNA: TGTGCCAGCAGTAGTCCAGGAACGGGTTACTATGGCTACACCTTC.